This T cell receptor beta chain is from a study of blood T cell repertoires in COVID-19. Study summary: Sites across the United States, Italy and Spain contributed samples from acute and convalescent COVID-19. PBMCs, B-cell-depleted T cells, or T cells were the source of the cDNA or gDNA that made up the material.

Per the study methods: The assay estimated nucleated cells by amplifying reference gene primers. Libraries were prepared by immunoSEQ multiplex PCR; TCRdb keeps only in-frame clonotypes and omits some of them. The V and J calls and clone size were taken over from that table, and D and trimming were inferred from the DNA. The top ten clones hold approximately 3.7% of a sample with over 200,000 clones, 88% of them seen once. The V gene end was trimmed by 4 bases and the J gene end by 5 bases; junction bases not matched to a gene: 4. In germline, CDR1 is MNHNY, CDR2 SVGAGI (reference sequence). The CDR3 is 14 amino acids.

V usage is TRBV6-6 and J usage is TRBJ1-2; 10 bases fit TRBD1. What was sequenced was peripheral blood. The sequence was obtained from a man between 60 and 75 years old who had recovered from COVID-19. CDR3 DNA: TGTGCCAGCAGTTGGGACAGGGGCGGATATGGCTACACCTTC. This sequence encodes CASSWDRGGYGYTF.